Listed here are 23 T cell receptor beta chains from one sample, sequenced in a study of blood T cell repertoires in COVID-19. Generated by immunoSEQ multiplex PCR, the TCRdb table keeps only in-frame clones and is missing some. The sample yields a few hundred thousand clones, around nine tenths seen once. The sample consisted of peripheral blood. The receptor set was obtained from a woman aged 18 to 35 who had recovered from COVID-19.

The CDR3 protein is CASGAVSSYNEQFF. Here the CDR3 DNA reads TGTGCCTCTGGAGCGGTTAGCTCCTACAATGAGCAGTTCTTC. This rearrangement joins TRBV5-4 to TRBJ2-1; the D gene is possibly TRBD2 (5 bases). CDR3 length: 14 amino acids. Germline V CDR1 and CDR2: SGHNT, YYREEE (reference sequence). V lost 10 bases, J lost 0 bases, and 14 bases lay in between. Complete variable domain (other parts from reference TRBV5-4 and TRBJ2-1): ETGVTQSPTHLIKTRGQQVTLRCSSQSGHNTVSWYQQALGQGPQFIFQYYREEENGRGNFPPRFSGLQFPNYSSELNVNALELDDSALYLCASGAVSSYNEQFFGPGTRLTVL.

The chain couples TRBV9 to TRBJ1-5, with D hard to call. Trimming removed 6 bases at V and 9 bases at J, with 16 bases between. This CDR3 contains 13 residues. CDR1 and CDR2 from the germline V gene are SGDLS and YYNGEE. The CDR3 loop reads CASMGYSRGPQHF. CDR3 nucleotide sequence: TGTGCCAGCATGGGTTACAGCCGGGGGCCCCAGCATTTT.

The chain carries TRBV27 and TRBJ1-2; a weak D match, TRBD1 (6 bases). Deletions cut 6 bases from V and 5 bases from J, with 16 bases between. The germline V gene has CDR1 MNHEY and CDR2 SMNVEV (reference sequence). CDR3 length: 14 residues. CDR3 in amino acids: CASRPRTAPYGYTF. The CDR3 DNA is TGTGCCAGCAGACCCCGGACAGCCCCTTATGGCTACACCTTC.

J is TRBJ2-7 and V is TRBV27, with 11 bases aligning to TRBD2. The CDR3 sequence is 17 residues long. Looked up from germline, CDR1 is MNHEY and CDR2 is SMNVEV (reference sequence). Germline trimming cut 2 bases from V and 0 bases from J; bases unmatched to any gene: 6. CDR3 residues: CASSLRALAGASYEQYF. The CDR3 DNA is TGTGCCAGCAGTTTACGGGCACTAGCGGGGGCCTCCTACGAGCAGTACTTC.

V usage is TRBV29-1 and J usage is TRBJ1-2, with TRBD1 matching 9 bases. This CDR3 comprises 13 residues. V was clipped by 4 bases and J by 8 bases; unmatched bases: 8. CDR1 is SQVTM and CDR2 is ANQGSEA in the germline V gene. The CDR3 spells CSVGRGTGLGYTF. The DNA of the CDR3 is TGCAGCGTTGGACGTGGGACAGGGCTCGGCTACACCTTC.

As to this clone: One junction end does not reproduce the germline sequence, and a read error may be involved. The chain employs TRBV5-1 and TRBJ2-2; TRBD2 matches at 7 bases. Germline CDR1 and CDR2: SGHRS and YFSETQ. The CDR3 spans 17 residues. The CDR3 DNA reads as TGCGCCAGCTACTTTCACCCGGGACTAACCAACAGCGGGGAGCTGTTTTTT. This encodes CASYFHPGLTNSGELFF.

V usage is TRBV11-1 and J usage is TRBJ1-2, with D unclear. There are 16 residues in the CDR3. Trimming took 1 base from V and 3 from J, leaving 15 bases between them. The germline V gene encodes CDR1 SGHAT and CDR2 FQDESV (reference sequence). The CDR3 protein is CASSLGVQISDYGYTF. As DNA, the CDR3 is TGTGCCAGCAGCTTAGGTGTCCAGATCAGTGACTATGGCTACACCTTC.

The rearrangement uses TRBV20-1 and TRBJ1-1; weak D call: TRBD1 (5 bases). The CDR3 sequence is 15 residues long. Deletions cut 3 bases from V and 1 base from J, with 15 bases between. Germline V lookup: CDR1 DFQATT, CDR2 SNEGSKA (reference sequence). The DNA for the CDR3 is TGCAGTGCTAGTTCGGAGGGGTGGGAGAACACTGAAGCTTTCTTT. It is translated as CSASSEGWENTEAFF.

The CDR3 spells CAWSTGGGTEAFF. The CDR3 DNA reads TGTGCCTGGTCTACAGGGGGAGGCACTGAAGCTTTCTTT. This sequence joins TRBV30 and TRBJ1-1; 8 bases align to TRBD1. This CDR3 comprises 13 residues. The J segment lost 4 bases and the V segment lost 5 bases, leaving 6 bases of the junction unmatched. Germline assignment: CDR1 GTSNPN and CDR2 SVGIG (reference sequence).

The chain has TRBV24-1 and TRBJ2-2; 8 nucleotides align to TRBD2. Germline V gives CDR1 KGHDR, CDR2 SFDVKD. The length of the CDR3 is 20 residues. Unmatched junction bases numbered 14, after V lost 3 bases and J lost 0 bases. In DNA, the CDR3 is TGTGCCACCAGTGATGCGCCGGGACTAGGGGGAGCATCGAACACCGGGGAGCTGTTTTTT. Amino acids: CATSDAPGLGGASNTGELFF.

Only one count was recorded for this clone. The CDR3 loop is CAWGDREYEQYF. CDR3 sequence (DNA): TGTGCCTGGGGGGACAGGGAGTACGAGCAGTACTTC. The chain recombines TRBV30 with TRBJ2-7; 9 bases align to TRBD1. The CDR3 loop spans 12 amino acids. Germline-derived CDR1 and CDR2 are GTSNPN and SVGIG (reference sequence). V shed 5 bases and J 4 bases; nucleotides not matched to a gene: 3. The whole variable domain, remainder taken from reference TRBV30 and TRBJ2-7, is SQTIHQWPATLVQPVGSPLSLECTVEGTSNPNLYWYRQAAGRGLQLLFYSVGIGQISSEVPQNLSASRPQDRQFILSSKKLLLSDSGFYLCAWGDREYEQYFGPGTRLTVT.

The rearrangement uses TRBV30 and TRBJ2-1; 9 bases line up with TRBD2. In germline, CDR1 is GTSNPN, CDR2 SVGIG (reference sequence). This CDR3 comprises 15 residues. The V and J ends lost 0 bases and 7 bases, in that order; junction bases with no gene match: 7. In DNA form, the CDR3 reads TGTGCCTGGAGTGTTCGGAGCGGGAGGTTAAATGAGCAGTTCTTC. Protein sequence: CAWSVRSGRLNEQFF.

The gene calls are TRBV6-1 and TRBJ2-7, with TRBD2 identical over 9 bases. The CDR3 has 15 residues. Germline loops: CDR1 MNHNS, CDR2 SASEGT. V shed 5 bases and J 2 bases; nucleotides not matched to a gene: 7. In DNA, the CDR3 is TGTGCCAGCAGTTCTGGTAGCGGGAGTACCTACGAGCAGTACTTC. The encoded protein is CASSSGSGSTYEQYF.

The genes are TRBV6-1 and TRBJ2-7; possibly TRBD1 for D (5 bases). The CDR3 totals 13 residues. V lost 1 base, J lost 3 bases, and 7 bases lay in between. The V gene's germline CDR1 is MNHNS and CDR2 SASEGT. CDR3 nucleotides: TGTGCCAGCAGTGAAGGACAGCGCTACGAGCAGTACTTC. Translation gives CASSEGQRYEQYF.

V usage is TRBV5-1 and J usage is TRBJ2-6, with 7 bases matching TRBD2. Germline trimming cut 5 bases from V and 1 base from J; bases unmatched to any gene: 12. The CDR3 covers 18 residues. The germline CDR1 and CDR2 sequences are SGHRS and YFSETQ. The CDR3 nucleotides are TGCGCCAGCAGTTTAGTAGGGCGGGGGAATTCTGGGGCCAACGTCCTGACTTTC. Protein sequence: CASSLVGRGNSGANVLTF.

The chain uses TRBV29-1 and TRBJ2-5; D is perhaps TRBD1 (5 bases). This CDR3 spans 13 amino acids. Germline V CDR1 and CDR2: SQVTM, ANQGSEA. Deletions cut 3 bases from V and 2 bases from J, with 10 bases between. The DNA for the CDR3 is TGCAGCGTTGAGTTAGGGGTACAAGAGACCCAGTACTTC. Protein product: CSVELGVQETQYF.

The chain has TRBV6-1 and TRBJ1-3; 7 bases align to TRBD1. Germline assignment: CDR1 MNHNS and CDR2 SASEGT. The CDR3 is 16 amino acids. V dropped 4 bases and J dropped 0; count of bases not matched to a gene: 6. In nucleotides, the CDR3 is TGTGCCAGCAGTGGGGGACAGTGGGCCTCTGGAAACACCATATATTTT. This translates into CASSGGQWASGNTIYF.

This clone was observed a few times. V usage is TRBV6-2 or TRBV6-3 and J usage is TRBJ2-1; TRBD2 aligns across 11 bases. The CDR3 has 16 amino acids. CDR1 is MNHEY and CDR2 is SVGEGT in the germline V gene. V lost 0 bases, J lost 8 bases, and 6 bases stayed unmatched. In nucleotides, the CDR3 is TGTGCCAGCAGTTACTCTAGCGGGAGGGGCCGGGATGAGCAGTTCTTC. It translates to CASSYSSGRGRDEQFF.

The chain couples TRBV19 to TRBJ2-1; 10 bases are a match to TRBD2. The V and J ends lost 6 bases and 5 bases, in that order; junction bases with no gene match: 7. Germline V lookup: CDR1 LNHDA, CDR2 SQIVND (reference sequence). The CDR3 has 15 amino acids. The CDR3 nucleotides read TGTGCCAGTAGAACCGGGACTAGCGATAACAATGAGCAGTTCTTC. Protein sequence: CASRTGTSDNNEQFF. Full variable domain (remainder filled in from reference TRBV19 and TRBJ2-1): DGGITQSPKYLFRKEGQNVTLSCEQNLNHDAMYWYRQDPGQGLRLIYYSQIVNDFQKGDIAEGYSVSREKKESFPLTVTSAQKNPTAFYLCASRTGTSDNNEQFFGPGTRLTVL.

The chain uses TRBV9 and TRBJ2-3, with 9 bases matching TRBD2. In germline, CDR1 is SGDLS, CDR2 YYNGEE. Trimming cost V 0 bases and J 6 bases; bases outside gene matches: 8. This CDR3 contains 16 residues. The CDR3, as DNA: TGTGCCAGCAGCGTAGCTGCTAGCGGGACTTTCGATACGCAGTATTTT. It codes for CASSVAASGTFDTQYF. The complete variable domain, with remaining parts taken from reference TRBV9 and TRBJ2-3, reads DSGVTQTPKHLITATGQRVTLRCSPRSGDLSVYWYQQSLDQGLQFLIQYYNGEERAKGNILERFSAQQFPDLHSELNLSSLELGDSALYFCASSVAASGTFDTQYFGPGTRLTVL.

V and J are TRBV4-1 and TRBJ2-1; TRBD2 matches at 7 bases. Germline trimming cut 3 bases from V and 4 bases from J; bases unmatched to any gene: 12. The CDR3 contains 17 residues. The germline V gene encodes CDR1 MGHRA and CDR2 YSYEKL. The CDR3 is CASSHSESGMRYNEQFF. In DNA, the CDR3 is TGCGCCAGCAGCCACTCCGAAAGCGGGATGAGATACAATGAGCAGTTCTTC.

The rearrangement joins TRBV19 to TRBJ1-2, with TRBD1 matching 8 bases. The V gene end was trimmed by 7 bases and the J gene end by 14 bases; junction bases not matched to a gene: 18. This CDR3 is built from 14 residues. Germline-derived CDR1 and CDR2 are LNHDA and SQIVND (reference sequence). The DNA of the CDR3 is TGTGCCAGTACCAACCCCGGGACAGGAGACCGGGGTACCTTC. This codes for CASTNPGTGDRGTF.

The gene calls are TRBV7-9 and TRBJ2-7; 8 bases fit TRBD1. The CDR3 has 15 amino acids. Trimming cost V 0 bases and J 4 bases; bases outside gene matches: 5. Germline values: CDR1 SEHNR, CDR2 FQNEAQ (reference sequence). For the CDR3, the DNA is TGTGCCAGCAGCTTAGCCCCGGGACAGGAATACGAGCAGTACTTC. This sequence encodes CASSLAPGQEYEQYF.